This T cell receptor beta chain was sequenced during a study of T cells after yellow fever vaccination. The CDR3 is 18 amino acids. With 4 bases clipped from V and 4 bases from J, the junction kept 15 bases outside the gene matches. Per germline, CDR1 LNHNV and CDR2 YYDKDF (reference sequence). Template switching by 5'RACE produced TCR cDNA, adding a universal primer site and UMIs. TCRdb re-derived calls from the 5' RACE reads in MiXCR, one entry per CDR3 protein. The sample lists approximately 510,000 distinct CDR3 sequences, about a fifth occurring once. This clonotype was counted between two and nine times.

The specimen comprised PBMCs, sampled less than 25 days after the first yellow fever vaccination. This chain uses TRBV15 with TRBJ2-1; 8 nucleotides agree with TRBD2. The receptor's source is a man younger than 35 who received the YFV17D yellow fever vaccine. Written as DNA, the CDR3 is TGTGCCACCAGCACTCGGGGGGGGACTACGAACCCTTACAATGAGCAGTTCTTC. It translates to CATSTRGGTTNPYNEQFF.